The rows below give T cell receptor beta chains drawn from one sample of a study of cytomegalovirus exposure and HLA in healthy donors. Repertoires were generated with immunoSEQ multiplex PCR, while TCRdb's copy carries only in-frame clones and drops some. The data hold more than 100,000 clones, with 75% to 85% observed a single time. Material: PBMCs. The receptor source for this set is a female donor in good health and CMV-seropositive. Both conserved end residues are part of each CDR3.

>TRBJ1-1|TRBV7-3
CASSLRGAGTEAFF
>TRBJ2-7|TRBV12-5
CASGSPGGKTYEQYF
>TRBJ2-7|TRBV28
CASSTPGQGGDEQYF
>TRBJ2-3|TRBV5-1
CASSSTSGSTDTQYF
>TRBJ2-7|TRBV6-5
CASGPAPVLSYEQYF
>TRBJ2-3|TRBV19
CASTLAGGPADTQYF
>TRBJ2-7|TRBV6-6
CASSYGTGVSYEQYF
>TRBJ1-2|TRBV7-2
CASSPTGDYGYTF
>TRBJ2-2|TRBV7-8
CASSLRGAPNTGELFF
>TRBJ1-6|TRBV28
CASRQGVSYNSPLHF
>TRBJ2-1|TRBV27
CASSTPTSSYSYNEQFF
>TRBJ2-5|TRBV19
CASSGMDCETQYF
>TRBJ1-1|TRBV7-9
CASSLGQGAYLNTEAFF
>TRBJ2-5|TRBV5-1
CASSFAPGQGLNLQETQYF
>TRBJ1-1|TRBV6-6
CASTGQGLNTEAFF
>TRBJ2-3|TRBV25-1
CASTIGGGSTDTQYF
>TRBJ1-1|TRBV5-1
CASSPRTGGVTEAFF
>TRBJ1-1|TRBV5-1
CASSNRNTEAFF
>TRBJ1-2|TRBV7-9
CSSSYLGQARGYGYTF
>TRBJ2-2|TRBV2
CASSWDFSTGELFF
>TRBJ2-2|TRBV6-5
CASSYSWQENTGELFF
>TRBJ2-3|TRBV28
CASMSQGSTDTQYF
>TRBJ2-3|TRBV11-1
CASSFSGDRTDTQYF
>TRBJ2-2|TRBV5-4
CASSLAAGGTGELFF
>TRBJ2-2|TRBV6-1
CASSTAGANTGELFF
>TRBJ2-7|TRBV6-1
CASSSVRDVTYEQYF
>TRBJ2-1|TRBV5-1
CASSGGGLAGSNEQFF
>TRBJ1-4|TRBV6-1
CASSVMVSGEKLFF
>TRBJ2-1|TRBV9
CASSVQGLAGNNEQFF
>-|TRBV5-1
CASSPTTGAYEQYF
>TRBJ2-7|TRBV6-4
CASRGQGPTEQYF
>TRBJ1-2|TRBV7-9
CASSLAATNYGYTF
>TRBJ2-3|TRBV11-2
CASSLGRSTDTQYF
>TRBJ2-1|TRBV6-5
CASSSDERGGANEQFF
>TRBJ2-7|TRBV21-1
CASRTGTSVYEQYF
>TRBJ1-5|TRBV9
CASSVYCYSNQPQHF
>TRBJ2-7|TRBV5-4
CASSLPGGRGREQYF
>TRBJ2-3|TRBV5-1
CASNIGTSGRVADTQYF
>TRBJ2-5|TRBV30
CAQTGGAEETQYF
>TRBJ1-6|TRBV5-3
CARSLSQGRNNSPLHF
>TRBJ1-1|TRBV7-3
CASSRRSGTEAFF
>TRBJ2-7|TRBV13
CASSLASGGRYEQYF
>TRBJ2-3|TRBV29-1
CSVEGLAGVTQYF
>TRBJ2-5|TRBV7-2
CASSPEAAGGWAQYF
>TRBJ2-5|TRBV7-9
CASSSGREKETQYF
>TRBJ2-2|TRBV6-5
CASSYEDSGELFF
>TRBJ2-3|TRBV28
CASSGGLAGNTDTQYF
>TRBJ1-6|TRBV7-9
CASSLVAGGQGKYNSPLHF
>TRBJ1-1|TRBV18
CASSPGHRGNTEAFF
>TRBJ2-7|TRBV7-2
CASLLGSGTSYEQYF
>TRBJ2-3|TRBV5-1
CASSWTPRGTSTDTQYF